Presented here are 2 T cell receptor beta chains from one specimen sequenced in a study of Tregs in tolerant kidney transplant recipients. The data were produced by immunoSEQ multiplex PCR, yet TCRdb's version contains in-frame clones alone and is incomplete. The sample yields 92,000 or so clones, approximately 94% seen once. Sequenced material: CD8+ T cells from blood. These receptor sequences come from a human donor in good health.

This chain joins TRBV2 and TRBJ2-5; D is unresolved. In germline, CDR1 is SNHLY, CDR2 FYNNEI. V lost 0 bases and J 4 bases, leaving 18 bases between the germline ends. The length of the CDR3 is 17 residues. The CDR3 loop reads CASSEATKQLVGETQYF. The CDR3 coding sequence is TGTGCCAGCAGTGAAGCAACCAAACAGTTAGTTGGAGAGACCCAGTACTTC.

V is TRBV10-3 and J is TRBJ2-5; perhaps TRBD2 as D (6 bases). Germline-derived CDR1 and CDR2 are ENHRY and SYGVKD. Trimming removed 8 bases at V and 5 bases at J, with 12 bases between. This CDR3 is built from 12 residues. The CDR3 region has the DNA TGTGCCATCGGGGAGGAGGGGGAGACCCAGTACTTC. It codes for CAIGEEGETQYF.